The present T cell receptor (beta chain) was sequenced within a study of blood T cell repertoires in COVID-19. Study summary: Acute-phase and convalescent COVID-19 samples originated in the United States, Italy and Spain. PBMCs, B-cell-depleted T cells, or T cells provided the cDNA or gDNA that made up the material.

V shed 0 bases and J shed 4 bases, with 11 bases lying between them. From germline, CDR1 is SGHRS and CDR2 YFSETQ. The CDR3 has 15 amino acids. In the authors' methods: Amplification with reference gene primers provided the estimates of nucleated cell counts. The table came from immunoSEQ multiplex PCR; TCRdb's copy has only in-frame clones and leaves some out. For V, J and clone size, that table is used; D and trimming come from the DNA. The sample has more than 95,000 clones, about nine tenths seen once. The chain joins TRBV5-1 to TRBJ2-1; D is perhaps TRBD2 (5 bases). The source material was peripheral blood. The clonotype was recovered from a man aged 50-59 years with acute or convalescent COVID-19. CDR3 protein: CASSLAPEGYNEQFF. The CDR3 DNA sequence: TGCGCCAGCAGCTTGGCCCCCGAGGGTTACAATGAGCAGTTCTTC.